This record looks at one T cell receptor (beta chain) sequence and its context. Original handling: Estimated nucleated cell counts came from reference gene primer amplification. Libraries were prepared by immunoSEQ multiplex PCR; TCRdb keeps only in-frame clonotypes and omits some of them. D and trimming come from the DNA, and the V and J calls and clone size come from that table. The repertoire holds about 300,000 clones, with 84% as singletons. This record comes from a study of blood T cell repertoires in COVID-19. Background on the study: Samples of COVID-19 (acute and convalescent) were obtained from the United States, Italy and Spain.

Patients at the Seattle site were enrolled during active infection and followed longitudinally. Germline trimming cut 1 base from V and 0 bases from J; bases unmatched to any gene: 7. In germline, CDR1 is SGDLS, CDR2 YYNGEE. This CDR3 is built from 16 residues. The TCR originated in a human donor with COVID-19, enrolled during active disease. The donor label of this sample is uncertain. The rearrangement links TRBV9 to TRBJ2-7; TRBD2 matches at 7 bases. Sequencing input: peripheral blood. In DNA form, the CDR3 reads TGTGCCAGCAGCGTAACCAGGACTAGAGTCTCCTACGAGCAGTACTTC. It specifies CASSVTRTRVSYEQYF.